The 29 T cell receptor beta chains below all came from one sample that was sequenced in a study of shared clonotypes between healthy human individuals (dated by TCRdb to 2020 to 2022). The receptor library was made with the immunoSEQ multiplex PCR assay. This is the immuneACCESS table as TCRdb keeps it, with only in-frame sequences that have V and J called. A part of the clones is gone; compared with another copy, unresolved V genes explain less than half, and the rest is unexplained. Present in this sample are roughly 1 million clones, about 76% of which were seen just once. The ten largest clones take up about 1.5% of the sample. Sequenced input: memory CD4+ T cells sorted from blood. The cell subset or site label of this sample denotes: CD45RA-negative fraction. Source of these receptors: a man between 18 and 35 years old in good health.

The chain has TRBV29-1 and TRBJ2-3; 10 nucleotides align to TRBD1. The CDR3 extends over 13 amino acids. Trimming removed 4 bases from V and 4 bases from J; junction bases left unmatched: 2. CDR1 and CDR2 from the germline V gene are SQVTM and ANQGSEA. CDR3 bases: TGCAGCGTTGTAGGACAGGGGGCAGATACGCAGTATTTT. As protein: CSVVGQGADTQYF.

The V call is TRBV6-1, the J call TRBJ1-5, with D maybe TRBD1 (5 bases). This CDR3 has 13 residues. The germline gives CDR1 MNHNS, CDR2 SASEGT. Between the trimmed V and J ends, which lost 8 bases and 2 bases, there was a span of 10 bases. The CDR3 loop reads CASEMGRNQPQHF. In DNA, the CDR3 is TGTGCCAGCGAAATGGGACGCAATCAGCCCCAGCATTTT.

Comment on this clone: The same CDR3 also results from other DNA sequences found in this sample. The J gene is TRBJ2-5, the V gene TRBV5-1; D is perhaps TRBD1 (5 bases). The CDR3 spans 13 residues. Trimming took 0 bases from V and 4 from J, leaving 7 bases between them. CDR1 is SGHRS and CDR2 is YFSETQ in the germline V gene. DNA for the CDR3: TGCGCCAGCAGCTTGGGGGGCAGAGAGACCCAGTACTTC. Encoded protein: CASSLGGRETQYF. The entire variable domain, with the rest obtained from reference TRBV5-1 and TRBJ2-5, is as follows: KAGVTQTPRYLIKTRGQQVTLSCSPISGHRSVSWYQQTPGQGLQFLFEYFSETQRNKGNFPGRFSGRQFSNSRSEMNVSTLELGDSALYLCASSLGGRETQYFGPGTRLLVL.

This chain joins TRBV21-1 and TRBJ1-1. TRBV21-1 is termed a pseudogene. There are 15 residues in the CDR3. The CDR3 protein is CASSSFRRENTEAFF. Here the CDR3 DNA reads TGTGCCAGCAGCAGTTTCCGACGGGAGAACACTGAAGCTTTCTTT.

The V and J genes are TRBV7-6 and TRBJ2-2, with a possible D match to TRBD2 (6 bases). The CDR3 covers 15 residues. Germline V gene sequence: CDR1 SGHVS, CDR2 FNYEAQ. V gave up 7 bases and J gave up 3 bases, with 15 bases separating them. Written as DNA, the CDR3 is TGTGCCAGCACCCTAGGAGGGTTTTACACCGGGGAGCTGTTTTTT. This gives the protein CASTLGGFYTGELFF.

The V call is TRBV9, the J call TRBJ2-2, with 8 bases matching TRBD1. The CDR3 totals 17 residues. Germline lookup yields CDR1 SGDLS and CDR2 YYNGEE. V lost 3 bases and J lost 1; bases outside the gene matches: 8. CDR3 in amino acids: CASSGDRPTMNTGELFF. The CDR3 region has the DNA TGTGCCAGCAGCGGGGACAGGCCAACAATGAACACCGGGGAGCTGTTTTTT.

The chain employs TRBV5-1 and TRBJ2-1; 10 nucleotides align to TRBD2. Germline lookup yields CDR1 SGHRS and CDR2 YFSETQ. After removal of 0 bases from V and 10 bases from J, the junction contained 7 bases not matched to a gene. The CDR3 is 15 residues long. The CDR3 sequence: CASSLEAGGPREQFF. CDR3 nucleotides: TGCGCCAGCAGCTTGGAAGCGGGAGGGCCCCGGGAGCAGTTCTTC.

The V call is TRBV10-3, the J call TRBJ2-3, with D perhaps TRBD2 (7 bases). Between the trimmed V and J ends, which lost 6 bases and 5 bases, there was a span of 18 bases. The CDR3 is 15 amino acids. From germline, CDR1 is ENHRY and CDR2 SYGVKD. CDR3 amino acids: CAISSRGGQGDTQYF. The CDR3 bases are TGTGCCATCAGCTCTAGGGGGGGCCAGGGAGATACGCAGTATTTT.

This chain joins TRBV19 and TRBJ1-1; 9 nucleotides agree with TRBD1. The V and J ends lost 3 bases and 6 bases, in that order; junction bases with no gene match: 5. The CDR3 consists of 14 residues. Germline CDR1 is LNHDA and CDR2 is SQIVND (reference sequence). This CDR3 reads CASSMGQGGAEAFF. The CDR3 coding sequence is TGTGCCAGTAGTATGGGACAGGGAGGGGCTGAAGCTTTCTTT. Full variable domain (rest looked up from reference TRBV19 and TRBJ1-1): DGGITQSPKYLFRKEGQNVTLSCEQNLNHDAMYWYRQDPGQGLRLIYYSQIVNDFQKGDIAEGYSVSREKKESFPLTVTSAQKNPTAFYLCASSMGQGGAEAFFGQGTRLTVV.

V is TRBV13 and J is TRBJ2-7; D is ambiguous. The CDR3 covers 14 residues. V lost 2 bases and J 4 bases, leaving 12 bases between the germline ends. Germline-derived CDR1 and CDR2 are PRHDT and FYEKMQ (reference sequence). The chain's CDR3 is CASSLRRFNYEQYF. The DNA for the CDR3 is TGTGCCAGCAGCTTAAGGAGATTCAATTACGAGCAGTACTTC.

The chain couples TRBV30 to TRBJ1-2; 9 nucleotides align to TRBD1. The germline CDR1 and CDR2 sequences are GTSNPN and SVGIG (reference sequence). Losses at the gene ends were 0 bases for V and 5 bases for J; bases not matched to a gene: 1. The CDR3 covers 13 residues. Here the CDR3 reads CAWSVDRGYGYTF. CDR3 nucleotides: TGTGCCTGGAGTGTAGACAGGGGGTATGGCTACACCTTC.

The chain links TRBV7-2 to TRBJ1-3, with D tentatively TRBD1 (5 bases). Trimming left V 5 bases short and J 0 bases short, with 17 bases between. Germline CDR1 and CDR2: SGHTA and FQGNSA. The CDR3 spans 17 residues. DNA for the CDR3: TGTGCCAGCAGCCTCACAAGGGACCTAGCCTCTGGAAACACCATATATTTT. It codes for CASSLTRDLASGNTIYF.

The CDR3 reads CASSDPQGTGFNEKLFF. In DNA, the CDR3 is TGTGCCAGCAGTGACCCCCAAGGGACAGGGTTTAATGAAAAACTGTTTTTT. This rearrangement joins TRBV25-1 to TRBJ1-4, with 9 positions matching TRBD1. Germline-derived CDR1 and CDR2 are MGHDK and SYGVNS. The CDR3 is 17 residues long. The V segment lost 3 bases and the J segment 4 bases; nucleotides outside the gene matches: 9.

CDR3 residues: CAWAADRGFTEAFF. The CDR3 nucleotides read TGTGCCTGGGCCGCGGACAGGGGTTTCACTGAAGCTTTCTTT. The chain is built from TRBV30 and TRBJ1-1; 9 nucleotides align to TRBD1. Per germline, CDR1 GTSNPN and CDR2 SVGIG (reference sequence). This CDR3 contains 14 residues. After removal of 5 bases from V and 4 bases from J, the junction contained 8 bases not matched to a gene.

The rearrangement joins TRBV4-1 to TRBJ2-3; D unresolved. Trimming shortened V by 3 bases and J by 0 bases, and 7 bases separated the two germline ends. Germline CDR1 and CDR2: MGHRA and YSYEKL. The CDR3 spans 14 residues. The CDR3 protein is CASSQARSTDTQYF. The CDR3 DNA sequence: TGCGCCAGCAGCCAGGCCAGGAGCACAGATACGCAGTATTTT.

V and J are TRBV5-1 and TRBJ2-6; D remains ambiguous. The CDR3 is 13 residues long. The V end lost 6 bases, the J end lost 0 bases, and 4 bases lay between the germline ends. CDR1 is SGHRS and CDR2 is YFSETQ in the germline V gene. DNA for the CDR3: TGCGCCAGCAAAGTCTCTGGGGCCAACGTCCTGACTTTC. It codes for CASKVSGANVLTF. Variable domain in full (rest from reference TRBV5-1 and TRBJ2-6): KAGVTQTPRYLIKTRGQQVTLSCSPISGHRSVSWYQQTPGQGLQFLFEYFSETQRNKGNFPGRFSGRQFSNSRSEMNVSTLELGDSALYLCASKVSGANVLTFGAGSRLTVL.

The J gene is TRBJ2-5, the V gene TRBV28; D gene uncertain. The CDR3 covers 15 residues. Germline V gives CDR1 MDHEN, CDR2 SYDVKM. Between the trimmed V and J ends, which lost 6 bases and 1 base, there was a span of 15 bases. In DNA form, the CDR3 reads TGTGCCAGCAGACGACCTCAGCAAGGCCAAGAGACCCAGTACTTC. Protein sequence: CASRRPQQGQETQYF.

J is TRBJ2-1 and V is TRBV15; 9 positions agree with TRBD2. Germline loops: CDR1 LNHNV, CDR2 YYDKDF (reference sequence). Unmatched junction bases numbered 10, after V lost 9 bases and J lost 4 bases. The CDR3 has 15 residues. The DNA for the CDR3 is TGTGCCACAACGGCGGGGGGGCCCCCTTACAATGAGCAGTTCTTC. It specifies CATTAGGPPYNEQFF.

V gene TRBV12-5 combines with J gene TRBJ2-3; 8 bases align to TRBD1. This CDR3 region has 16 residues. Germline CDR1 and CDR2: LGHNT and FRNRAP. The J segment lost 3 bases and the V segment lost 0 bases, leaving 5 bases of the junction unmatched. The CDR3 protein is CASGLVLTGGTDTQYF. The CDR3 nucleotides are TGTGCTAGTGGTTTGGTACTTACAGGGGGTACAGATACGCAGTATTTT.

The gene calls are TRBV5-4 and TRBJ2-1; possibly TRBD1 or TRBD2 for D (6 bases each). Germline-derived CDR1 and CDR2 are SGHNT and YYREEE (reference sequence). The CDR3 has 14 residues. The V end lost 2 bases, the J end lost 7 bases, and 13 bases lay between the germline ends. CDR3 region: CASSLGGLSNEQFF. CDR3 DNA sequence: TGTGCCAGCAGCTTAGGGGGGCTATCGAATGAGCAGTTCTTC.

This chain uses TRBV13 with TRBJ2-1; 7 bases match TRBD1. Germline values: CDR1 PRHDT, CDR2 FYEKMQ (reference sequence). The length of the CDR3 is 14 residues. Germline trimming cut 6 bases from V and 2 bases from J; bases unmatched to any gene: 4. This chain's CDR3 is CASSAGQAYNEQFF. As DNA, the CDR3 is TGTGCCAGCAGTGCAGGACAGGCCTACAATGAGCAGTTCTTC. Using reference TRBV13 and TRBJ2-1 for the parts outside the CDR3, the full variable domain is AAGVIQSPRHLIKEKRETATLKCYPIPRHDTVYWYQQGPGQDPQFLISFYEKMQSDKGSIPDRFSAQQFSDYHSELNMSSLELGDSALYFCASSAGQAYNEQFFGPGTRLTVL.

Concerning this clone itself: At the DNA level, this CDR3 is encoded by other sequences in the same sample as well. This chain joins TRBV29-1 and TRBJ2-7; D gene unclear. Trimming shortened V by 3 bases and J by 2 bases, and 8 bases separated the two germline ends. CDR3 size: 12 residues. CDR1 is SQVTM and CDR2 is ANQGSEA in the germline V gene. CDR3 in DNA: TGCAGCGTTGAGGGCACCGCCTACGAGCAGTACTTC. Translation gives CSVEGTAYEQYF.

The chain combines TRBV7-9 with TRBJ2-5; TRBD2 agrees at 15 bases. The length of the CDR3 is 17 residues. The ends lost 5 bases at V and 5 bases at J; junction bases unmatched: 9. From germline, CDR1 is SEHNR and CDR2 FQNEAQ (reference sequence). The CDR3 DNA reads TGTGCCAGCAGCGCCCGGACCGGGACTAGCGGGAGGGAGACCCAGTACTTC. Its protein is CASSARTGTSGRETQYF.

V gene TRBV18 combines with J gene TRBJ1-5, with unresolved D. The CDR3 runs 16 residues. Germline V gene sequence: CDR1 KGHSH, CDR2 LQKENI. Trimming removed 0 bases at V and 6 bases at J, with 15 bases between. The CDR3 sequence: CASSPPGIGAGQPQHF. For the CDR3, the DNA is TGTGCCAGCTCACCACCTGGTATCGGCGCAGGTCAGCCCCAGCATTTT.

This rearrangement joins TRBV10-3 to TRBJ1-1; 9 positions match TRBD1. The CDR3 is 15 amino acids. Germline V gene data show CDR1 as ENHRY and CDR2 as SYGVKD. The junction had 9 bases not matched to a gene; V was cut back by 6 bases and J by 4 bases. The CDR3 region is CAISAGTGLGTEAFF. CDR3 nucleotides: TGTGCCATCAGCGCCGGGACAGGGCTCGGCACTGAAGCTTTCTTT.

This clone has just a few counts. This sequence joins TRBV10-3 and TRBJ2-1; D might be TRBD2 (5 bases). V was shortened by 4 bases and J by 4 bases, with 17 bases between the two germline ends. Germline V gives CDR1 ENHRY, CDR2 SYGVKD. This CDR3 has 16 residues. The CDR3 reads CAISVGEGVGYNEQFF. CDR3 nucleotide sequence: TGTGCCATCAGTGTGGGTGAGGGAGTTGGGTACAATGAGCAGTTCTTC.

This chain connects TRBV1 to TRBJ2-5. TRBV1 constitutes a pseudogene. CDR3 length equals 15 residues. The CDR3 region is CTSSSPGSYQETQYF. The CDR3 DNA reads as TGCACCAGCAGCTCGCCAGGGAGCTACCAAGAGACCCAGTACTTC.

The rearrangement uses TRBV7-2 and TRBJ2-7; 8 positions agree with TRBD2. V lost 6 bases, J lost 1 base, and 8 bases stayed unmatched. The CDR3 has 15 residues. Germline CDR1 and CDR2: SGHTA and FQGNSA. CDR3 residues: CASRFQAGASYEQYF. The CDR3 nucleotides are TGTGCCAGCAGGTTCCAAGCGGGGGCATCCTACGAGCAGTACTTC. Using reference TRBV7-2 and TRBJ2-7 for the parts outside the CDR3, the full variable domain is GAGVSQSPSNKVTEKGKDVELRCDPISGHTALYWYRQSLGQGLEFLIYFQGNSAPDKSGLPSDRFSAERTGGSVSTLTIQRTQQEDSAVYLCASRFQAGASYEQYFGPGTRLTVT.

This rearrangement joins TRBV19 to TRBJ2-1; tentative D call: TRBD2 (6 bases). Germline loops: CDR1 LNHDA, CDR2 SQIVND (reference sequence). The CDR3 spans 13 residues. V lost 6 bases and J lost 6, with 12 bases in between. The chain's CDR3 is CASREGGVNEQFF. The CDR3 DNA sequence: TGTGCCAGTAGAGAAGGCGGGGTCAATGAGCAGTTCTTC.